This T cell receptor (beta chain) was sequenced for a study of blood T cell repertoires in COVID-19. Study in general: T cells, B-cell-depleted T cells, or PBMCs provided the cDNA or gDNA that served as material.

In the source study's methods: How many nucleated cells were present was estimated from reference gene primer amplification. TCRdb's table, derived via immunoSEQ multiplex PCR, lists solely in-frame clones and lacks some. Clone size and the V and J calls come from that table; the DNA yielded D and trimming. The sample has 120,000 or so clones, around 89% seen once. Trimming removed 3 bases from V and 0 bases from J, with 12 bases in between. This CDR3 region has 15 residues. Germline assignment: CDR1 GTSNPN and CDR2 SVGIG (reference sequence). This chain joins TRBV30 and TRBJ1-3, with D uncertain. The sequencing input was peripheral blood. The receptor comes from a woman between 45 and 60 years old with acute or convalescent COVID-19. This CDR3 is CAWSIGRNSGNTIYF. The DNA for the CDR3 is TGTGCCTGGAGCATTGGCAGAAACTCTGGAAACACCATATATTTT.